This T cell receptor (beta chain) emerged from a study of CD8 T cells in ankylosing spondylitis. Notes on the study in general: There was reportedly significant enrichment of clones that were disease-linked in matched ankylosing spondylitis synovial fluid. A TCR beta motif of 8 or 9 highly homologous variants appeared characteristic of ankylosing spondylitis blood. Prior work had noted some motif variants in reactive arthritis blood and synovial fluid.

The table lists this clonotype with a few counts. No antigen is known for it. MiXCR, applied by TCRdb to the 5' RACE reads, yields one record per CDR3 protein. This table has under 950,000 distinct CDR3 sequences, roughly 19% appearing once. This CDR3 is built from 14 residues. V lost 6 bases and J lost 4, with 12 bases in between. Per germline, CDR1 LGHNT and CDR2 FRNRAP. The sample comprised blood, either unsorted or a sorted T cell fraction (not recorded which). This sequence was found in a male donor with ankylosing spondylitis. This chain joins TRBV12-5 and TRBJ2-2; possibly TRBD1 for D (6 bases). In nucleotides, the CDR3 is TGTGCTAGTGGCAAGGGGGAGACCACCGGGGAGCTGTTTTTT. Its protein is CASGKGETTGELFF.